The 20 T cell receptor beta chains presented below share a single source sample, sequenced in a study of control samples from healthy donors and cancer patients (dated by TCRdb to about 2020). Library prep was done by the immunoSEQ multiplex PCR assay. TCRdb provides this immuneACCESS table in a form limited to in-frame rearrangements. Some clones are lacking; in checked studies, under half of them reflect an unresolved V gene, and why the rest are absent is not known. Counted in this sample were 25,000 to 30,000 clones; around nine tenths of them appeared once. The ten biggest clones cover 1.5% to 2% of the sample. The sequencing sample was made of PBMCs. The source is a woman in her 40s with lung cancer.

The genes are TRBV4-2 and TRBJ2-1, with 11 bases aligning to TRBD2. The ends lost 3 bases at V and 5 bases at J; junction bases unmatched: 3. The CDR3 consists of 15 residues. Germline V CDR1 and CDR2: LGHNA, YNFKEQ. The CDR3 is CASSQGTSGDNEQFF. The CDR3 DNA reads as TGTGCCAGCAGCCAGGGGACTAGCGGCGACAATGAGCAGTTCTTC.

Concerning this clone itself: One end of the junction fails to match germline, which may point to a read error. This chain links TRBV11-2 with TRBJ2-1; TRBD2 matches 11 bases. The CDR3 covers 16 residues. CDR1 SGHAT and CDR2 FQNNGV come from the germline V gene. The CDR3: CASTLVGLAGGSEQFF. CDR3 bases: TGTGCCAGCACCTTAGTTGGCCTAGCGGGGGGTAGTGAGCAGTTCTTC.

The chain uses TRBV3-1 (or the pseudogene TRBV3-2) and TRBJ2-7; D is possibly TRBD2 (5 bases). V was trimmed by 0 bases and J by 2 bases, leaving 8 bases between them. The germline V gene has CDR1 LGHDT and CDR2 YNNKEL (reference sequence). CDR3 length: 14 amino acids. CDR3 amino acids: CASSQDWGAYEQYF. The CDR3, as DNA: TGTGCCAGCAGCCAAGATTGGGGAGCCTACGAGCAGTACTTC.

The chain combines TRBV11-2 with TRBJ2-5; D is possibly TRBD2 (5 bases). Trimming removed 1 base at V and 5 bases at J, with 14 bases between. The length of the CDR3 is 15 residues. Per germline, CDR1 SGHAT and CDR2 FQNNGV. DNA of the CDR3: TGTGCCAGCAGCTTAGTTGGGAGCAGTGGGGAGACCCAGTACTTC. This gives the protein CASSLVGSSGETQYF.

The CDR3 bases are TGTGCCAGCAGTTTATTAGGACCCCGGCCCCAGCATTTT. This translates into CASSLLGPRPQHF. This rearrangement joins TRBV28 to TRBJ1-5; D uncertain. The CDR3 covers 13 residues. Trimming left V 1 base short and J 9 bases short, with 10 bases between. Germline CDR1 MDHEN, CDR2 SYDVKM.

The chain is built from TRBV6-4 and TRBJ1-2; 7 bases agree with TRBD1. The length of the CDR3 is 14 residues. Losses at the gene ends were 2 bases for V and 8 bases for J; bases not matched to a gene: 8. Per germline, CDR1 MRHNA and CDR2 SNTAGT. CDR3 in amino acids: CASSDRQGSGGYTF. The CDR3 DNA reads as TGTGCCAGCAGTGACCGACAGGGAAGCGGAGGCTACACCTTC.

DNA for the CDR3: TGTGCCAGCAGCGTAGAAAATCATAATTCACCCCTCCACTTT. Translated, it gives CASSVENHNSPLHF. This chain connects TRBV9 to TRBJ1-6, with unresolved D. Germline CDR1 and CDR2: SGDLS and YYNGEE. The germline V and J ends were trimmed by 0 bases and 5 bases, with 6 bases remaining between them. The length of the CDR3 is 14 residues.

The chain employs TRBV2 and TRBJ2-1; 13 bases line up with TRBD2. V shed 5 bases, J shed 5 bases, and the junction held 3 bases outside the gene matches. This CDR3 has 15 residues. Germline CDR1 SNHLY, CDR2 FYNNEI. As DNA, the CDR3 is TGTGCCAGCAGTTCACTAGCGGGGGGGCACAATGAGCAGTTCTTC. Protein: CASSSLAGGHNEQFF.

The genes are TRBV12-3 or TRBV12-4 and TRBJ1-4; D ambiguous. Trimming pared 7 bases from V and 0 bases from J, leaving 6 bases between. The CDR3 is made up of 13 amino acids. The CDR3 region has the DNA TGTGCCAGCACTTCTTCAACTAATGAAAAACTGTTTTTT. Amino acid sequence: CASTSSTNEKLFF.

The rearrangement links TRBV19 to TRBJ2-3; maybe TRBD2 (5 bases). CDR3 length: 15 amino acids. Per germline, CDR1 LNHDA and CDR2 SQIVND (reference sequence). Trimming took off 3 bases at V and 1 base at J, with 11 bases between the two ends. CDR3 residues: CASSMGKGGTDTQYF. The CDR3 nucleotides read TGTGCCAGTAGTATGGGCAAGGGAGGCACAGATACGCAGTATTTT.

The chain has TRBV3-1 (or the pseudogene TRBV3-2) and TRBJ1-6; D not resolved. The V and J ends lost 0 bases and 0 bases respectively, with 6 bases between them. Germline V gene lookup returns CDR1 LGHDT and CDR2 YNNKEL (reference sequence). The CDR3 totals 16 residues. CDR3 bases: TGTGCCAGCAGCCAAGACGGGAGCTCCTATAATTCACCCCTCCACTTT. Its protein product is CASSQDGSSYNSPLHF.

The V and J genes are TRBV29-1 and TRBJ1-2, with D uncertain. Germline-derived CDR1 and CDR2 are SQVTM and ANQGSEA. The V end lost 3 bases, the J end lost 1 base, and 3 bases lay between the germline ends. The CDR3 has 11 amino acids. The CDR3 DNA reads TGCAGCGTTGAGTATAACTATGGCTACACCTTC. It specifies CSVEYNYGYTF. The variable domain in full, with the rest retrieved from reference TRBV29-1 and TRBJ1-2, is SAVISQKPSRDICQRGTSLTIQCQVDSQVTMMFWYRQQPGQSLTLIATANQGSEATYESGFVIDKFPISRPNLTFSTLTVSNMSPEDSSIYLCSVEYNYGYTFGSGTRLTVV.

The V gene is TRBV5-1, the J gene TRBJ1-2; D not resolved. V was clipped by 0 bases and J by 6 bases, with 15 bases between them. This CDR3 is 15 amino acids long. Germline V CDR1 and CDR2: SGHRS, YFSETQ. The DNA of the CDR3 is TGCGCCAGCAGCTTGGAAGGCTACAATGCGAATGGCTACACCTTC. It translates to CASSLEGYNANGYTF.

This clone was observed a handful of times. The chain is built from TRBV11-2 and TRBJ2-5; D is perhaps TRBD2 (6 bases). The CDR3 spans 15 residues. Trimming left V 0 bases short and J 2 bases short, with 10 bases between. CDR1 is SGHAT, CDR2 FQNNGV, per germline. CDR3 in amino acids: CASSLEWRGQETQYF. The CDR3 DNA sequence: TGTGCCAGCAGCTTAGAGTGGCGGGGACAAGAGACCCAGTACTTC.

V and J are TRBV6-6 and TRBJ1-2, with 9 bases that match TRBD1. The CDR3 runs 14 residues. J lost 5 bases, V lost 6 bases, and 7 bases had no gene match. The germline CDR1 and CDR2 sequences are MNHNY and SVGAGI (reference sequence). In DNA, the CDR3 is TGTGCCAGCAGCCAGGACAGGGGTCTTTATGGCTACACCTTC. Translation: CASSQDRGLYGYTF.

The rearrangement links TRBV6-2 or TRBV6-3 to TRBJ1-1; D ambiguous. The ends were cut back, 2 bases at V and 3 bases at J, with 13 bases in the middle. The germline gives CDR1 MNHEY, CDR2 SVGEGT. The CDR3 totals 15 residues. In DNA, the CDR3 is TGTGCCAGCAGTTACAGCACTACGGCATACACTGAAGCTTTCTTT. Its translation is CASSYSTTAYTEAFF.

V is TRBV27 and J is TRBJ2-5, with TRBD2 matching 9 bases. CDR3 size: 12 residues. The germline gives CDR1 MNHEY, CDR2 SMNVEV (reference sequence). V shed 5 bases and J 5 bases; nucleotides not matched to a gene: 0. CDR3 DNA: TGTGCCAGCAGTAGCGGGGGGGAGACCCAGTACTTC. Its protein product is CASSSGGETQYF.

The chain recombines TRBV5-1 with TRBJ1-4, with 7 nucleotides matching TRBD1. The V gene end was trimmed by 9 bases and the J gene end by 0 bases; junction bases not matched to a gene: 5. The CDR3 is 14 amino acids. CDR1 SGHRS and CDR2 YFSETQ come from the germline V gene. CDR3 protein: CATRGTPTNEKLFF. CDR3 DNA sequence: TGCGCCACCAGGGGGACACCAACTAATGAAAAACTGTTTTTT. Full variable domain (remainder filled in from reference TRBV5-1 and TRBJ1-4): KAGVTQTPRYLIKTRGQQVTLSCSPISGHRSVSWYQQTPGQGLQFLFEYFSETQRNKGNFPGRFSGRQFSNSRSEMNVSTLELGDSALYLCATRGTPTNEKLFFGSGTQLSVL.

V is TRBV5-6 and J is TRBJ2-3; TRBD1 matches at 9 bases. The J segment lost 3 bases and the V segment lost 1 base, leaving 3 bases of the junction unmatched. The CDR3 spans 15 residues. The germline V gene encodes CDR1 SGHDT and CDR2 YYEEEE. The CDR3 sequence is CASSLTGTGTDTQYF. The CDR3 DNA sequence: TGTGCCAGCAGCTTGACCGGGACAGGGACAGATACGCAGTATTTT.

For the CDR3, the DNA is TGTGCCAGCAGCTTAGGGGGCGAGAATGAAAAACTGTTTTTT. Protein sequence: CASSLGGENEKLFF. The V call is TRBV5-4, the J call TRBJ1-4; 7 nucleotides line up with TRBD1. V lost 2 bases and J lost 5; bases outside the gene matches: 3. There are 14 residues in the CDR3. The germline gives CDR1 SGHNT, CDR2 YYREEE (reference sequence). The full variable domain, rest sourced from reference TRBV5-4 and TRBJ1-4, is ETGVTQSPTHLIKTRGQQVTLRCSSQSGHNTVSWYQQALGQGPQFIFQYYREEENGRGNFPPRFSGLQFPNYSSELNVNALELDDSALYLCASSLGGENEKLFFGSGTQLSVL.